This T cell receptor (beta chain) originates from a study of T cell responses to AZD1222 COVID-19 vaccine. Study results and limitations: Increases in Spike-specific TCR breadth and depth were seen after two AZD1222 doses. Donors were chiefly white British, with a greater number of females, and clonal diversity was perhaps underestimated. The CD4 TCRs associated with vaccination extended across spike and predominated at 160-218 and 743-854.

The repertoire was sequenced with immunoSEQ multiplex PCR; TCRdb's copy has only in-frame clones and lacks some. The data show about 100,000 clones, approximately 89% seen once. The ends were cut back, 0 bases at V and 4 bases at J, with 14 bases in the middle. The CDR3 runs to 16 residues. Germline CDR1 is MGHRA and CDR2 is YSYEKL. As to this clone: What it binds is unknown.

The clonotype comes from an adult in good health. This sample comprised peripheral blood, obtained on day 0 of MenACWY control vaccination. The chain has TRBV4-1 and TRBJ2-3; possibly TRBD1 or TRBD2 for D (7 bases each). In nucleotides, the CDR3 is TGCGCCAGCAGCCAAGATGGCAGGGGGGGGGCAGATACGCAGTATTTT. Translating it yields CASSQDGRGGADTQYF.